The source of this T cell receptor (beta chain) is a study of blood T cell repertoires in COVID-19 (dated by TCRdb to the early 2020s). The study in broad terms: Samples from collaborators originated in the United States, Italy and Spain and spanned both the acute and convalescent phases of COVID-19. The material from the prospective study consisted of cDNA or gDNA derived from T cells, B-cell-depleted T cells, or PBMCs. Subjects who had been exposed to COVID-19, were actively infected with it, or had recovered from it provided the deeply sampled blood TCRbeta repertoires that made up the dataset. The repertoires were released in a freely available public database intended as a resource for research on the immune response to SARS-CoV-2. The samples were drawn from the first 160 participants of the ongoing ImmuneRACE study and from 950 to 1,500 subjects provided by 6 global collaborators. A de-identified subject ID, COVID-19 status, age in years and sex were almost always included in the sample metadata. Where available, HLA class I and class II types were taken from metadata supplied by the sample provider and were not determined by assay-based typing. Broad study findings and their caveats: The quantity of clinical and demographic metadata differed by source and by participant and was supplied without curation.

TCRbeta CDR3 regions were amplified from genomic DNA by means of the immunoSEQ Assay, a bias-controlled multiplex PCR. Processing in the source paper ran as follows. Nucleated cell counts per sample were estimated from amplification of reference gene primers within the assay. To quantify the absolute abundance of each unique TCRbeta CDR3 rearrangement, sequence reads were collapsed and filtered. Productive Simpson clonality was computed per sample as the square root of Simpson's diversity index over productive rearrangements. This immuneACCESS table, as held by TCRdb, lists in-frame sequences with V and J called but not all clones. Of the missing ones, under half trace to an unresolved V gene in checked studies; the others have no known cause. D and trimming were read from the DNA, whereas the V and J calls and clone size are those reported in that table. This sample gives around 200,000 clones in total; 79% of them show up just once. Roughly 5.7% of the sample is taken by the ten largest.

The junction shows trimming of 1 base on V and 1 base on J, and the gene matches do not reach 7 bases of it. The CDR3, cysteine through phenylalanine, is 16 amino acids long. Of the read, only the CDR3 DNA is kept; its 48 bases are in frame from base 1. CDR1 and CDR2 were assigned from the germline V gene as SGHRS and YFSETQ. One collaborating source in Seattle enrolled patients during active infection and followed them longitudinally through the course of disease. Collaborating institutions collected whole blood in K2EDTA tubes following their own protocols. For TCRbeta analysis, collaborator samples were shipped as frozen whole blood, as isolated PBMCs, or as DNA extracted from either sample type. Concerning this clone itself: Its cognate antigen has yet to be identified. Per-base quality was not reported, and no clone a single base away is much larger than it.

The TCR was taken from a woman aged 40 to 49 with COVID-19, enrolled during active disease. The rearranged segments are TRBV5-1 and TRBJ2-5, with 7 bases matching TRBD1. Material for sequencing was peripheral blood. The nucleotide sequence is given as TGCGCCAGCAGCTTGAGTACAGGGGCCCCCCAAGAGACCCAGTACTTC. It translates as CASSLSTGAPQETQYF.